The entry that follows covers one T cell receptor beta chain sequence. The antigen remains unidentified. The template used for profiling TCR beta VDJ and CDR3 was genomic DNA. TCRdb independently ran MiXCR on the reads; one entry per CDR3 protein. The sample has about 190,000 distinct CDR3 sequences, approximately 49% seen once; the top ten hold about 16%. The data originate from a study of CD8+CD57+ T cells in acquired aplastic anemia. The overall study: Sorting CD4+ and CD8+ cells gave DNA averaging roughly 3.5 ug.

General observations from the study: Researchers report that fewer than 35 CD8+ CDR3 sequences appeared in both patients and controls.

Sequenced sample: sorted CD4+, CD8+, or CD8+CD57+ T cells (not recorded which) from PBMCs. The clonotype was recovered from a human donor in good health, serving as a control.

The CDR3 spells CSVTTGHGIYGYTF. The CDR3 nucleotides read TGCAGCGTCACAACAGGGCACGGGATCTATGGCTACACCTTC. V usage is TRBV29-1 and J usage is TRBJ1-2; D might be TRBD1 (6 bases). There are 14 residues in the CDR3. V was pared by 6 bases and J by 4 bases, with 18 bases between. Germline CDR1 SQVTM, CDR2 ANQGSEA.